The 22 T cell receptor beta chains below all came from one sample that was sequenced in a study of blood T cells in healthy people across ages. Alongside a J-beta primer mix, a sample-barcoded 5' primer served in a second PCR lasting about 6 to 11 cycles. TCRdb reanalysed the 5' RACE reads using MiXCR and keeps one entry per CDR3 protein. The sample includes about 680,000 distinct CDR3 sequences, roughly 49% of them seen just once. The sequencing input was blood. The receptor source for this set is a woman aged 60-75 years in good health.

V is TRBV28 and J is TRBJ2-6; 9 bases are a match to TRBD1. V lost 11 bases and J lost 3; bases outside the gene matches: 11. The CDR3 extends over 16 amino acids. Germline CDR1 reads MDHEN; CDR2 reads SYDVKM. The CDR3 coding sequence is TGTGCCGCGTGGGGGGACAGGGTTCGTGGGGCCAACGTCCTGACTTTC. This translates into CAAWGDRVRGANVLTF.

This clonotype was counted once. The chain joins TRBV29-1 to TRBJ2-5; TRBD1 matches 12 bases. Trimming at V came to 7 bases and at J to 5 bases, leaving 5 bases not matched to a gene. CDR3 length: 13 amino acids. Germline assignment: CDR1 SQVTM and CDR2 ANQGSEA. In nucleotides, the CDR3 is TGCAGCGCCGGGACAGGGGGCGCCGAGACCCAGTACTTC. Amino acid sequence: CSAGTGGAETQYF.

In this sample, this clonotype turned up once. This chain connects TRBV6-1 to TRBJ2-2; 13 bases match TRBD2. The V segment lost 8 bases and the J segment 3 bases; nucleotides outside the gene matches: 6. CDR1 is MNHNS, CDR2 SASEGT, per germline. There are 16 residues in the CDR3. This chain's CDR3 is CASGRTSGSDTGELFF. The CDR3 nucleotides are TGTGCCAGCGGCCGGACTAGCGGGAGCGACACCGGGGAGCTGTTTTTT.

This clonotype was counted between two and nine times. The chain joins TRBV5-1 to TRBJ1-2, with D perhaps TRBD1 (5 bases). CDR3 length equals 13 residues. CDR1 and CDR2 (germline): SGHRS, YFSETQ. V lost 7 bases and J 6 bases, leaving 16 bases between the germline ends. CDR3 sequence: CASRKDSAHGYTF. The CDR3 coding sequence is TGCGCCAGCCGTAAAGACAGTGCTCATGGCTACACCTTC.

This clonotype appeared many times. This chain links TRBV7-2 with TRBJ2-5, with 11 bases lining up with TRBD2. The CDR3 totals 14 residues. Germline V CDR1 and CDR2: SGHTA, FQGNSA. Unmatched junction bases numbered 2, after V lost 5 bases and J lost 3 bases. In DNA form, the CDR3 reads TGTGCCAGCAGCCGGGGACTAGCGGAAGAGACCCAGTACTTC. It encodes CASSRGLAEETQYF.

The chain carries TRBV5-1 and TRBJ2-5; D perhaps matches TRBD2 (5 bases). The CDR3 loop spans 15 amino acids. V was trimmed by 4 bases and J by 1 base, leaving 14 bases between them. The V gene's germline CDR1 is SGHRS and CDR2 YFSETQ. CDR3 in DNA: TGCGCCAGCAGCCCGTTGGACTGCCTCCAAGAGACCCAGTACTTC. It encodes CASSPLDCLQETQYF. Full variable domain (outside the CDR3, taken from reference TRBV5-1 and TRBJ2-5): KAGVTQTPRYLIKTRGQQVTLSCSPISGHRSVSWYQQTPGQGLQFLFEYFSETQRNKGNFPGRFSGRQFSNSRSEMNVSTLELGDSALYLCASSPLDCLQETQYFGPGTRLLVL.

The J gene is TRBJ1-2, the V gene TRBV20-1, with 7 bases that match TRBD1. Losses at the gene ends were 8 bases for V and 8 bases for J; bases not matched to a gene: 11. This CDR3 comprises 12 residues. Germline lookup yields CDR1 DFQATT and CDR2 SNEGSKA (reference sequence). CDR3 coding DNA: TGCAGTACCGGGACAGTGGCCCAGGGCTACACCTTC. It is translated as CSTGTVAQGYTF.

This clonotype was counted only a few times. V usage is TRBV5-5 and J usage is TRBJ2-1; D unresolved. The CDR3 contains 14 residues. Germline V CDR1 and CDR2: SGHKS, YYEKEE (reference sequence). V shed 0 bases and J shed 7 bases, with 11 bases lying between them. CDR3 loop: CASSLVGEANEQFF. In DNA form, the CDR3 reads TGTGCCAGCAGCTTGGTTGGAGAAGCTAATGAGCAGTTCTTC.

The rearrangement joins TRBV3-1 to TRBJ2-4, with TRBD2 identical over 14 bases. V lost 1 base to trimming and J lost 1 base; unmatched junction nucleotides: 3. The CDR3 loop spans 18 amino acids. Germline assignment: CDR1 LGHDT and CDR2 YNNKEL (reference sequence). This chain's CDR3 is CASSQARTSGGAKNIQYF. For the CDR3, the DNA is TGTGCCAGCAGCCAAGCCCGGACTAGCGGGGGGGCCAAAAACATTCAGTACTTC.

This sequence joins TRBV6-6 and TRBJ1-2, with D unresolved. The V end was cut by 2 bases, the J end by 10 bases, with 8 bases between. Germline-derived CDR1 and CDR2 are MNHNY and SVGAGI (reference sequence). The CDR3 totals 11 residues. CDR3 sequence reads: CASSYVNAYTF. In DNA, the CDR3 is TGTGCCAGCAGTTACGTAAATGCCTACACCTTC.

This clonotype was observed a handful of times. The rearrangement joins TRBV7-9 to TRBJ2-5, with a tentative D call TRBD2 (6 bases). Trimming removed 0 bases at V and 5 bases at J, with 10 bases between. The CDR3 is made up of 14 amino acids. Germline CDR1 is SEHNR and CDR2 is FQNEAQ (reference sequence). In nucleotides, the CDR3 is TGTGCCAGCAGCTTAGCGGGGGGAGTCGAGACCCAGTACTTC. Encoded protein: CASSLAGGVETQYF.

The chain combines TRBV20-1 with TRBJ2-5, with D possibly being TRBD2 (7 bases). Trimming left V 0 bases short and J 7 bases short, with 15 bases between. This CDR3 contains 14 residues. Germline V gene sequence: CDR1 DFQATT, CDR2 SNEGSKA (reference sequence). CDR3: CSARDRLGGGTQYF. The CDR3, as DNA: TGCAGTGCTAGAGATAGACTAGGGGGGGGGACCCAGTACTTC.

The chain employs TRBV7-2 and TRBJ2-5; perhaps D is TRBD1 or TRBD2 (5 bases each). The CDR3 runs 15 residues. V was trimmed by 5 bases and J by 3 bases, leaving 16 bases between them. The V gene's germline CDR1 is SGHTA and CDR2 FQGNSA. The CDR3 region has the DNA TGTGCCAGCAGCCCTAACGGGGCTGTCGAAGAGACCCAGTACTTC. Translation: CASSPNGAVEETQYF.

The chain carries TRBV6-2 or TRBV6-3 and TRBJ2-6; either TRBD1 or TRBD2 may supply D (6 bases each). Germline V gene sequence: CDR1 MNHEY, CDR2 SVGEGT. V was cut by 0 bases and J by 2 bases, with 14 bases left in between. The CDR3 covers 18 residues. This CDR3 is CASSYSPGAGAGANVLTF. CDR3 DNA: TGTGCCAGCAGTTACTCCCCGGGGGCTGGGGCTGGGGCCAACGTCCTGACTTTC.

The sample holds a few counts of this clonotype. The chain links TRBV9 to TRBJ2-7; tentatively, D is TRBD1 or TRBD2 (5 bases each). The germline gives CDR1 SGDLS, CDR2 YYNGEE. The ends were cut back, 0 bases at V and 1 base at J, with 11 bases in the middle. The CDR3 spans 15 residues. This CDR3 reads CASSVADGTSYEQYF. Here the CDR3 DNA reads TGTGCCAGCAGCGTAGCTGACGGGACGTCCTACGAGCAGTACTTC.

The chain links TRBV29-1 to TRBJ2-7; 8 nucleotides line up with TRBD2. The V segment lost 7 bases and the J segment 3 bases; nucleotides outside the gene matches: 17. The CDR3 is 16 residues long. Germline lookup yields CDR1 SQVTM and CDR2 ANQGSEA. DNA for the CDR3: TGCAGCGCTGACGGGGTAGCGGGAAATCCAGACTACGAGCAGTACTTC. It specifies CSADGVAGNPDYEQYF.

The chain links TRBV28 to TRBJ2-7; D is unclear. TRBJ2-5 explains the end of the DNA better; the J call may be wrong. The CDR3 runs to 15 residues. CDR1 is MDHEN and CDR2 is SYDVKM in the germline V gene. The CDR3 reads CASSLSAGEKETQYF. CDR3 DNA: TGTGCCAGCAGTTTATCGGCAGGAGAAAAAGAGACCCAGTACTTC.

This clonotype was counted a few times. The genes are TRBV12-3 or TRBV12-4 and TRBJ2-7; the match to TRBD2 covers 11 bases. The CDR3 sequence is 14 residues long. V was pared by 7 bases and J by 5 bases, with 7 bases of the junction left unmatched. The CDR3 loop is CASTTSGSGNEQYF. CDR3 in DNA: TGTGCCAGCACCACTAGCGGGAGCGGAAACGAGCAGTACTTC.

The chain couples TRBV6-5 to TRBJ2-7; D perhaps matches TRBD1 (7 bases). Deletions cut 2 bases from V and 4 bases from J, with 15 bases between. The germline V gene encodes CDR1 MNHEY and CDR2 SVGAGI. CDR3 length: 15 amino acids. Here the CDR3 DNA reads TGTGCCAGCAGTTACCTGACAGGGAGGCTATACGAGCAGTACTTC. This gives the protein CASSYLTGRLYEQYF.

CDR3 DNA: TGTGCCAGCCGGGACAGTTTCTACGAGCAGTACTTC. Translating gives CASRDSFYEQYF. The rearrangement uses TRBV28 and TRBJ2-7, with 7 bases lining up with TRBD1. Germline lookup yields CDR1 MDHEN and CDR2 SYDVKM. V trimming: 8 bases; J trimming: 3 bases; junction bases outside the gene matches: 4. This CDR3 comprises 12 residues. Using reference TRBV28 and TRBJ2-7 for the parts outside the CDR3, the full variable domain is DVKVTQSSRYLVKRTGEKVFLECVQDMDHENMFWYRQDPGLGLRLIYFSYDVKMKEKGDIPEGYSVSREKKERFSLILESASTNQTSMYLCASRDSFYEQYFGPGTRLTVT.

This chain uses TRBV9 with TRBJ2-6; D uncertain. Germline V gives CDR1 SGDLS, CDR2 YYNGEE. CDR3 length: 14 amino acids. V was shortened by 4 bases and J by 2 bases, with 7 bases between the two germline ends. The CDR3 DNA follows: TGTGCCAGCAGCACCCGGACTGGGGCCAACGTCCTGACTTTC. Translation gives CASSTRTGANVLTF.

This clonotype was found a few times. CDR3 region: CASSKRHVYEQYF. CDR3 sequence (DNA): TGTGCCAGCAGCAAGAGACACGTCTACGAGCAGTACTTC. The chain joins TRBV21-1 to TRBJ2-7. TRBV21-1 is a pseudogene. The length of the CDR3 is 13 residues.